This T cell receptor (beta chain) derives from a study of T cells in localized non-small cell lung cancer (dated by TCRdb to 2020 to 2022). Regarding the research as a whole: The study analyzed T cell repertoires of hundreds of early-stage NSCLC patients, comparing tumors and uninvolved tumor-adjacent lungs. The cohort consisted of about 240 treatment-naive NSCLC patients whose localized lung tumors had been resected. A mean age of around 69 years was recorded for the NSCLC patients, of whom 129 were male and some 100 were female.

Overall study outcomes, separate from this receptor: Because of the exploratory design, TCR variables were selected using unadjusted p-values without false-discovery rate correction. Uninvolved tumor-adjacent lung showed the highest T cell clonality, higher than tumor, which suggests more focused antigenic responses in the uninvolved tumor-adjacent lung. Longer overall survival was associated with higher blood T cell density, whereas shorter survival was associated with higher adjacent-lung clonality. Of the top 100 tumor clones, a median of 57 were detected in paired uninvolved adjacent lung; roughly 29 were also among that lung's top 100. Because multi-region tumor sequencing was not performed, intratumor heterogeneity could not be ruled out.

TCR beta CDR3 regions were sequenced from DNA using the immunoSEQ Assay. In the paper's pipeline: T cell density was computed as TCR beta template counts normalized to usable DNA estimated by amplifying housekeeping genes. The preseqR package was used to estimate richness by extrapolating to 400,000 templates for PBMC samples and to 120,000 templates for tissue samples. Clonality was calculated as one minus Pielou's evenness. To identify tissue-enriched TCRs, differential abundance testing was run on productive amino-acid clonotypes with a minimum total count of 5 and an alpha of 0.1. The Jaccard Index and the Morisita Overlap Index were used to quantify repertoire overlap between compartments. GLIPH clustered TCR beta CDR3s with public tetramer-defined viral CDR3s; viral motifs required at least three viral sequences plus V-gene enrichment. The immuneACCESS repertoire file appears here via TCRdb, limited to in-frame rearrangements. These files lack a portion of the clones; in checked studies, under half of the deficit traces to unresolved V genes, and the cause of the others is not known. Clone size and V and J calls were adopted from that table, with D and trimming inferred from the DNA. A total of around 30,000 clones appear in this sample, about 88% of them only once. The top ten clones comprise approximately 13% of the sample.

The count of this clone is one. There is no known antigen for this receptor. Per-nucleotide qualities are absent, and no much larger clonotype sits a single base away. At diagnosis, peripheral blood, uninvolved tumor-adjacent lung and tumor were collected and stored as a combination of fresh-frozen and FFPE material. For TCR repertoire profiling, blood samples were analyzed as peripheral blood mononuclear cells. The material sequenced was peripheral blood, taken before any cancer treatment. The TCR was taken from an older female donor with stage III squamous cell lung carcinoma.

The encoded CDR3 is CASRGGTPENTQYF. The sequenced DNA: TGTGCCAGCAGGGGGGGGACCCCTGAGAATACGCAGTATTTT. The rearranged chain carries TRBV11-1 and TRBJ2-3; 7 middle bases align to TRBD2. From the germline V gene (reference sequence), CDR1 is SGHAT and CDR2 is FQDESV. Its CDR3 holds 14 amino acids, cysteine through phenylalanine. The read is trimmed to its CDR3 DNA, 42 bases read in frame from base 1. Trimming takes 6 bases off V and 7 bases off J; junction bases not matched to a gene: 10.